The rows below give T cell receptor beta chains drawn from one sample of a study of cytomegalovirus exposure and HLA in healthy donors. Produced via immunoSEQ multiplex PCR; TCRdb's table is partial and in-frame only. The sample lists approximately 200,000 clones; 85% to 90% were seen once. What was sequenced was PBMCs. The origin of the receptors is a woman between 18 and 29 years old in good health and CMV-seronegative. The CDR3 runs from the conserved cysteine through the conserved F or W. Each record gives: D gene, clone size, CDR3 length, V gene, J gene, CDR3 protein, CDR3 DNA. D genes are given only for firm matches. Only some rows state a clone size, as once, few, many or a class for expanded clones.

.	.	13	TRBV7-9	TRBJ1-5	CAASGKAGWPQHF	TGTGCCGCTTCTGGCAAAGCGGGGTGGCCCCAGCATTTT
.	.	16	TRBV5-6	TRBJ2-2	CASTSIAGSYTGELFF	TGTGCCAGCACCTCGATTGCGGGGAGTTACACCGGGGAGCTGTTTTTT
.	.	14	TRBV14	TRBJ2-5	CASSQVGMGQGQYF	TGTGCCAGCAGCCAAGTCGGTATGGGGCAGGGCCAGTACTTC
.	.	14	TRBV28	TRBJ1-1	CASGTLLRETEAFF	TGTGCCAGCGGCACCTTATTGAGGGAGACTGAAGCTTTCTTT
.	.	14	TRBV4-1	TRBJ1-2	CASSHPPRGHGYTF	TGCGCCAGCAGCCACCCCCCCAGGGGCCATGGCTACACCTTC
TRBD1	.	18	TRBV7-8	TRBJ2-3	CASSPLGQYRGGTDTQYF	TGTGCCAGCAGCCCCCTGGGTCAGTACAGGGGTGGCACAGATACGCAGTATTTT
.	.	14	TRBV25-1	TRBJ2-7	CASSVNRDSYEQYF	TGTGCCAGCAGTGTTAACCGGGACTCCTACGAGCAGTACTTC
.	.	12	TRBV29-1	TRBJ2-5	CSGGRAASAQYF	TGCAGCGGGGGCAGGGCCGCTTCGGCGCAGTACTTC
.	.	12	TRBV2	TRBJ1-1	CASSELDTEAFF	TGTGCCAGCAGTGAACTCGACACTGAAGCTTTCTTT
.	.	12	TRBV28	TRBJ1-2	CASGRANYGYTF	TGTGCCAGCGGGAGGGCTAACTATGGCTACACCTTC
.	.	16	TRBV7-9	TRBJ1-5	CASSLVTTGWNQPQHF	TGTGCCAGCAGCTTAGTCACTACAGGGTGGAATCAGCCCCAGCATTTT
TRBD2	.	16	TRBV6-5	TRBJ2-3	CASSYLAGGGTDTQYF	TGTGCCAGCAGTTATTTGGCGGGAGGTGGCACAGATACGCAGTATTTT
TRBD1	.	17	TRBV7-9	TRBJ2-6	CASSLLPGGAGANVLTF	TGTGCCAGCAGCTTACTCCCAGGGGGTGCAGGGGCCAACGTCCTGACTTTC
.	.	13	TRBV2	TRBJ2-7	CASRAVGIYEQYF	TGTGCCAGCAGAGCGGTGGGGATCTACGAGCAGTACTTC
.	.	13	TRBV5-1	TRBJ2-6	CASKSSGANVLTF	TGCGCCAGCAAGAGCTCTGGGGCCAACGTCCTGACTTTC
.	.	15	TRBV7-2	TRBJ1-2	CASSNRDTFPAGYTF	TGTGCCAGCAGCAACCGGGACACCTTCCCGGCTGGCTACACCTTC
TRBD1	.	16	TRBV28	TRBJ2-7	CASSNRQGILTYEQYF	TGTGCCAGCAGTAACCGACAGGGAATCCTAACCTACGAGCAGTACTTC
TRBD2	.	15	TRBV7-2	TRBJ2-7	CASSRQASGVYEQYF	TGTGCCAGCAGCCGCCAGGCTAGCGGAGTCTACGAGCAGTACTTC
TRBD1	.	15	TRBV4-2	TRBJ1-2	CASSRIQGEVFGYTF	TGTGCCAGCAGCCGCATACAGGGGGAAGTCTTCGGCTACACCTTC
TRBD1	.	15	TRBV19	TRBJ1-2	CASSTSPGQTYGYTF	TGTGCCAGTAGTACGTCCCCGGGACAGACCTATGGCTACACCTTC
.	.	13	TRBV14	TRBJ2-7	CASSLDSSYEQYF	TGTGCCAGCAGCCTCGACAGCTCCTACGAGCAGTACTTC
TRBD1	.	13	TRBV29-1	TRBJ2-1	CSVEVPGGNEQFF	TGCAGCGTTGAAGTGCCAGGGGGAAATGAGCAGTTCTTC
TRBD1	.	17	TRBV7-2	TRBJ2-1	CASSSKTGGNAAGEQFF	TGTGCCAGCAGCAGCAAGACAGGGGGCAACGCTGCGGGGGAGCAGTTCTTC
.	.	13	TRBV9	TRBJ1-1	CASSVGGATEAFF	TGTGCCAGCAGCGTTGGGGGGGCCACTGAAGCTTTCTTT
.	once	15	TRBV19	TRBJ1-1	CASSIFYGEETEAFF	TGTGCCAGTAGTATCTTCTATGGAGAGGAGACTGAAGCTTTCTTT
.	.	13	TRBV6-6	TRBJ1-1	CASRLSLNTEAFF	TGTGCCAGCAGACTCTCCTTGAACACTGAAGCTTTCTTT
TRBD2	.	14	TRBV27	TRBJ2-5	CASSSSGLAGSQYF	TGTGCCAGCAGTTCCTCGGGACTAGCGGGATCCCAGTACTTC
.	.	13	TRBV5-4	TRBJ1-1	CASSFRENTEAFF	TGTGCCAGCAGCTTCCGGGAGAACACTGAAGCTTTCTTT
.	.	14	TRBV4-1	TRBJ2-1	CASSQVIADNEQFF	TGCGCCAGCAGCCAAGTAATAGCAGACAATGAGCAGTTCTTC
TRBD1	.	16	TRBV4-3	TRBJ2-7	CASSNLGTGHTYEQYF	TGCGCCAGCAGCAATCTCGGGACAGGACATACCTACGAGCAGTACTTC
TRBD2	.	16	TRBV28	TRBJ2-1	CASSRPRTGGPSEQFF	TGTGCCAGCAGTCGACCTAGAACGGGAGGGCCAAGTGAGCAGTTCTTC
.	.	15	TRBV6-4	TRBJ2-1	CASSVASGPNNEQFF	TGTGCCAGCAGTGTGGCCAGCGGCCCAAACAATGAGCAGTTCTTC
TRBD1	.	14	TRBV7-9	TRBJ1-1	CASSRQGYNTEAFF	TGTGCCAGCAGCCGACAGGGCTACAACACTGAAGCTTTCTTT